Shown below are 21 T cell receptor beta chains from a single sample sequenced in a study of human CD8 memory T cell subsets. Libraries for TCR beta were constructed using UMI-labeled 5' RACE. Following a re-call of the 5' RACE reads, TCRdb has one entry per CDR3 protein and lacks DNA. Its listing shows about 10,000 distinct CDR3 sequences. TPEX cells were exhausted-like CCR7+ PD-1+ TIGIT+ early memory CD8+ T cells. Sequencing was performed on CD8+ T cells from PBMCs. The source of these receptors is a human donor in good health.

The chain combines TRBV14 with TRBJ1-1. The CDR3 totals 13 residues. The germline CDR1 and CDR2 sequences are SGHDN and FVKESK. The CDR3 is CASSQEMNTEAFF. The whole variable domain, filled in from reference TRBV14 and TRBJ1-1, reads EAGVTQFPSHSVIEKGQTVTLRCDPISGHDNLYWYRRVMGKEIKFLLHFVKESKQDESGMPNNRFLAERTGGTYSTLKVQPAELEDSGVYFCASSQEMNTEAFFGQGTRLTVV.

V gene TRBV11-3 combines with J gene TRBJ2-3; the D call from TCRdb, TRBD1, cannot be confirmed without DNA. The CDR3 has 14 residues. The germline V gene encodes CDR1 SGHNT and CDR2 YENEEA. CDR3 sequence reads: CASSPPGGTDTQYF.

Considering frequency, this clonotype is medium-sized (0.01 to 0.1%). The chain combines TRBV12-3 or TRBV12-4 with TRBJ2-7. The CDR3 extends over 12 amino acids. CDR3 in amino acids: CASSSVFYEQYF.

The rearrangement joins TRBV7-9 to TRBJ2-1; TCRdb proposes TRBD1, but this gene call is untestable without DNA. Germline lookup yields CDR1 SEHNR and CDR2 FQNEAQ (reference sequence). This CDR3 has 19 amino acids. The CDR3 protein is CASSLGGQGEIEGYNEQFF.

This CDR3 reads CASSFGTGTAYEQYF. The chain employs TRBV12-3 or TRBV12-4 and TRBJ2-7; TCRdb reports TRBD1, a call that lacks DNA to check it against. The length of the CDR3 is 15 residues.

The chain couples TRBV2 to TRBJ2-1; the TCRdb call, TRBD2, lacks DNA for checking. Germline V CDR1 and CDR2: SNHLY, FYNNEI. The length of the CDR3 is 15 residues. CDR3 sequence: CASRLAGGPYNEQFF.

This sequence joins TRBV7-9 and TRBJ1-2; TCRdb gives TRBD1 as the D gene, but with no DNA this cannot be confirmed. Germline-derived CDR1 and CDR2 are SEHNR and FQNEAQ (reference sequence). This CDR3 is 14 amino acids long. CDR3 sequence reads: CASSPTGQRQGYTF.

The CDR3 sequence is CASSAGQMPRGPQHF. The rearrangement links TRBV5-6 to TRBJ1-5; TCRdb's D call, TRBD1, is unchecked because there is no DNA. The CDR3 extends over 15 amino acids. Germline values: CDR1 SGHDT, CDR2 YYEEEE.

Measured by frequency, this clonotype is medium-sized (0.01 to 0.1%). The chain joins TRBV28 to TRBJ2-4; the TCRdb call, TRBD1, lacks DNA for checking. Germline-derived CDR1 and CDR2 are MDHEN and SYDVKM. The CDR3 covers 19 residues. CDR3 amino acids: CASSYVPGQGPLAKNIQYF.

The chain employs TRBV27 and TRBJ2-7. Germline lookup yields CDR1 MNHEY and CDR2 SMNVEV (reference sequence). This CDR3 has 13 residues. CDR3 sequence reads: CASSLSTTYEQYF.

The chain joins TRBV4-1 to TRBJ1-5. The CDR3 totals 15 residues. Germline loops: CDR1 MGHRA, CDR2 YSYEKL. CDR3 protein: CASSQEVGLNQPQHF.

This clonotype registers medium-sized by frequency. CDR3 amino acids: CSARGLAGYFNEQFF. The J gene is TRBJ2-1, the V gene TRBV20-1; TCRdb's D gene call, TRBD2, goes unchecked for lack of DNA. The CDR3 extends over 15 amino acids. Germline CDR1 DFQATT, CDR2 SNEGSKA (reference sequence).

This rearrangement joins TRBV6-5 to TRBJ1-1; the D gene TCRdb calls, TRBD1, cannot be checked with no DNA. Germline CDR1 reads MNHEY; CDR2 reads SVGAGI. This CDR3 contains 15 residues. CDR3 protein: CASIRVDNTGSEAFF.

The rearrangement uses TRBV7-9 and TRBJ1-4; TCRdb indicates TRBD1, and absent DNA this call remains unverified. The CDR3 spans 16 residues. CDR1 is SEHNR and CDR2 is FQNEAQ in the germline V gene (reference sequence). The CDR3 protein is CASSPPGGGLEEKLFF. Full variable domain (remainder filled in from reference TRBV7-9 and TRBJ1-4): DTGVSQNPRHKITKRGQNVTFRCDPISEHNRLYWYRQTLGQGPEFLTYFQNEAQLEKSRLLSDRFSAERPKGSFSTLEIQRTEQGDSAMYLCASSPPGGGLEEKLFFGSGTQLSVL.

CDR3 in amino acids: CASSLPGGYEQYF. The chain links TRBV11-2 to TRBJ2-7; the TCRdb D gene call, TRBD2, has no DNA to confirm it. CDR3 length: 13 amino acids. Germline V gene sequence: CDR1 SGHAT, CDR2 FQNNGV.

V is TRBV2 and J is TRBJ2-1. The CDR3 totals 13 residues. Germline-derived CDR1 and CDR2 are SNHLY and FYNNEI. CDR3: CASSEASKVEQFF.

The chain employs TRBV13 and TRBJ2-1. The CDR3 covers 13 residues. Germline CDR1 PRHDT, CDR2 FYEKMQ (reference sequence). CDR3 in amino acids: CASSLGQNNEQFF.

This clonotype ranks as medium-sized in terms of frequency. The gene calls are TRBV7-6 and TRBJ1-1. The CDR3 length is 15 residues. Germline CDR1 SGHVS, CDR2 FNYEAQ. The CDR3 spells CASSRRGGGNTEAFF.

The chain couples TRBV4-3 to TRBJ1-5; TCRdb's assignment of TRBD1 cannot be checked, as there is no DNA. Germline V lookup: CDR1 LGHNA, CDR2 YSLEER. This CDR3 has 15 amino acids. The CDR3 protein is CASSQDRGQGSAQHF.

This chain uses TRBV6-1 with TRBJ2-1; the TCRdb D gene call, TRBD2, has no DNA to confirm it. Germline CDR1 and CDR2: MNHNS and SASEGT. CDR3 length equals 14 residues. The CDR3 sequence is CASSAGLEWVEQFF.

By frequency, this clonotype registers medium-sized (0.01 to 0.1%). The V call is TRBV5-1, the J call TRBJ1-1; the TCRdb D gene call, TRBD1, has no DNA to confirm it. The germline V gene has CDR1 SGHRS and CDR2 YFSETQ. CDR3 length equals 17 residues. The chain's CDR3 is CASSLELVGTMNTEAFF.